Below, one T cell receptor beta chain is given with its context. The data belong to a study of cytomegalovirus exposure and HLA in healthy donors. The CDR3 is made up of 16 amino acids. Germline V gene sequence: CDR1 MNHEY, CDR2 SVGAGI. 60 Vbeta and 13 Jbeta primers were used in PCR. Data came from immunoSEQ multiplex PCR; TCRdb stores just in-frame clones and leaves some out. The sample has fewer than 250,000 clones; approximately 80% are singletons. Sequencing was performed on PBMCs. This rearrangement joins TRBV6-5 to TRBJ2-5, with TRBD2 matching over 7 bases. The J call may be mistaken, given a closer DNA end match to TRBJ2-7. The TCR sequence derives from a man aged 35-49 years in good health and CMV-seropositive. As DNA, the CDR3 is TGTGCCAGCAGTTACTCGGCGGGAGTTACGTCCTACGAGCAGTACTTC. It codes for CASSYSAGVTSYEQYF.